This T cell receptor (beta chain) was captured in a study of CD8 T cells in Susac syndrome. The multiple sclerosis control group was made up of treatment-naive patients with stable or active relapsing-remitting disease. RNA amounts of 0.5 to 1 ug underwent reverse transcription with random hexamers. TCRdb passed the immunoSEQ multiplex PCR reads through MiXCR, listing each CDR3 protein once. The table records 100,000 to 150,000 distinct CDR3 sequences, over 90% of them present only once. Per the germline V gene, CDR1 is MGHRA and CDR2 is YSYEKL. Deletions cut 0 bases from V and 3 bases from J, with 8 bases between. The CDR3 is 14 residues long.

Source material: CD8+ T cells from PBMCs. The sequence came from a human donor with multiple sclerosis. V is TRBV4-1 and J is TRBJ1-2, with D unresolved. CDR3 nucleotide sequence: TGCGCCAGCAGCCAAGATCGCGGGGACTATGGCTACACCTTC. It yields the protein CASSQDRGDYGYTF.